This T cell receptor (beta chain) is drawn from a study of immune cell composition in non-small cell lung cancer. Measured with immunoSEQ multiplex PCR; TCRdb has only the in-frame clones, and not every one. The sample lists over 4,500 clones; 70% to 80% were seen once. Note on this clone: The target antigen is unknown.

Findings and caveats of the study: Top 10 clone scores and clonality were higher in squamous than adenocarcinoma. Squamous carcinomas (approximately 80%) more often had tumour-associated clones >0.5% than adenocarcinomas (33%).

The CDR3 totals 13 residues. The germline V gene has CDR1 SGHDN and CDR2 FVKESK. The junction had 3 bases not matched to a gene; V was cut back by 5 bases and J by 4 bases. The sample was lung tumor tissue. The clonotype comes from a human donor with non-small cell lung cancer. The rearrangement joins TRBV14 to TRBJ1-1; TRBD1 agrees at 8 bases. The CDR3 region has the DNA TGTGCCAGCAGCTTCACAGGGGGCACTGAAGCTTTCTTT. It is translated as CASSFTGGTEAFF.